A single sample gave rise to the 19 T cell receptor beta chains below, sequenced in a study of T cell clonotyping in hematopoietic cell transplantation. Described time point: recipient sample about 28 days before transplant, after cytoreduction. Assay: immunoSEQ multiplex PCR; the TCRdb copy retains only in-frame clones and omits some. The data hold 45,000 to 60,000 clones, with 85% to 90% observed a single time. The specimen comprised peripheral blood mononuclear cells, sampled before stem cell transplant. The receptors were gathered from a man aged 60 to 75 with biphenotypic leukemia. Some clones in this sample may be carry-over from other donors' samples.

V is TRBV11-1 and J is TRBJ1-1; a possible D gene is TRBD1 (5 bases). The V and J ends lost 2 bases and 1 base respectively, with 8 bases between them. The germline CDR1 and CDR2 sequences are SGHAT and FQDESV (reference sequence). This CDR3 has 14 residues. The CDR3 nucleotides are TGTGCCAGCAGCTTATCCGGGGCGAACACTGAAGCTTTCTTT. Amino acid sequence: CASSLSGANTEAFF.

The chain joins TRBV7-8 to TRBJ1-4; unclear D gene. Trimming stripped 2 bases from V and 0 bases from J, with 7 bases between. The length of the CDR3 is 15 residues. From germline, CDR1 is SGHVS and CDR2 FQNEAQ. The DNA of the CDR3 is TGTGCCAGCAGCTTATCTTTTGCAACTAATGAAAAACTGTTTTTT. Translation: CASSLSFATNEKLFF.

This clone came up once. The V gene is TRBV5-1, the J gene TRBJ1-1; 8 bases align to TRBD1. CDR3 size: 15 residues. In germline, CDR1 is SGHRS, CDR2 YFSETQ. The trim removed 4 bases at V and 3 bases at J, leaving 8 bases unmatched. The CDR3 coding sequence is TGCGCCAGCAGCGGCTGGACAGGGCAGGACACTGAAGCTTTCTTT. It codes for CASSGWTGQDTEAFF.

J is TRBJ1-5 and V is TRBV4-1; 7 bases line up with TRBD1. The CDR3 spans 15 residues. CDR1 and CDR2 (germline): MGHRA, YSYEKL. J gave up 10 bases and V 1 base, and 10 bases lay outside the gene matches. The CDR3 nucleotides are TGCGCCAGCAGCCAAGCAATAGGGGGCCGTGATCCCCAGCATTTT. Its protein is CASSQAIGGRDPQHF.

V and J are TRBV4-2 and TRBJ1-3; weak D call: TRBD1 (6 bases). V shed 0 bases and J shed 0 bases, with 9 bases lying between them. The CDR3 extends over 16 amino acids. The V gene's germline CDR1 is LGHNA and CDR2 YNFKEQ. This chain's CDR3 is CASSQEGASSGNTIYF. The CDR3 DNA sequence: TGTGCCAGCAGCCAAGAGGGGGCCAGCTCTGGAAACACCATATATTTT.

This chain connects TRBV5-1 to TRBJ1-1; D uncertain. This CDR3 region has 14 residues. In germline, CDR1 is SGHRS, CDR2 YFSETQ. V was clipped by 0 bases and J by 1 base, with 7 bases between them. CDR3 in amino acids: CASSLATENTEAFF. CDR3 in DNA: TGCGCCAGCAGCTTGGCCACTGAGAACACTGAAGCTTTCTTT.

This chain links TRBV6-1 with TRBJ2-7; D may be TRBD1 or TRBD2 (6 bases each). CDR3 size: 13 residues. Deletions cut 5 bases from V and 9 bases from J, with 17 bases between. The germline V gene has CDR1 MNHNS and CDR2 SASEGT. This CDR3 reads CASSSRTEGVQYF. DNA of the CDR3: TGTGCCAGCAGTTCCCGGACGGAGGGGGTGCAGTACTTC.

The CDR3 sequence is CAISENRGVDTEAFF. CDR3 sequence (DNA): TGTGCCATCAGTGAGAATAGGGGGGTGGACACTGAAGCTTTCTTT. This chain connects TRBV10-3 to TRBJ1-1, with TRBD1 as a possible D gene (6 bases). V gave up 2 bases and J gave up 3 bases, with 13 bases separating them. Germline lookup yields CDR1 ENHRY and CDR2 SYGVKD. The CDR3 loop spans 15 amino acids.

In this sample, this clone turned up once. V gene TRBV4-1 combines with J gene TRBJ2-4, with 16 bases lining up with TRBD2. This CDR3 is built from 17 residues. The germline V gene has CDR1 MGHRA and CDR2 YSYEKL. V lost 5 bases to trimming and J lost 7 bases; unmatched junction nucleotides: 8. In DNA form, the CDR3 reads TGCGCCAGCAGCTTCGGGACTAGCGGGAGGGCATCGAACATTCAGTACTTC. Protein: CASSFGTSGRASNIQYF.

V gene TRBV30 combines with J gene TRBJ2-5; TRBD1 aligns across 9 bases. This CDR3 comprises 13 residues. The V and J ends lost 5 bases and 5 bases, in that order; junction bases with no gene match: 6. Germline lookup yields CDR1 GTSNPN and CDR2 SVGIG (reference sequence). The CDR3 sequence: CAWRTGVWETQYF. Here the CDR3 DNA reads TGTGCCTGGCGGACAGGGGTTTGGGAGACCCAGTACTTC.

The chain has TRBV7-3 and TRBJ2-7, with a tentative D call TRBD2 (5 bases). The CDR3 runs 13 residues. Between the trimmed V and J ends, which lost 1 base and 9 bases, there was a span of 13 bases. Germline-derived CDR1 and CDR2 are SGHTA and FQGTGA. The chain's CDR3 is CASSLNSGFLQYF. In DNA, the CDR3 is TGTGCCAGCAGCTTAAATTCGGGGTTCCTGCAGTACTTC.

This chain connects TRBV7-2 to TRBJ2-5; unclear D gene. The CDR3 totals 15 residues. Germline V CDR1 and CDR2: SGHTA, FQGNSA. V lost 0 bases to trimming and J lost 5 bases, with 13 bases between them. CDR3 in DNA: TGTGCCAGCAGCTTAGCAAGGGCTAGTCCGGAGACCCAGTACTTC. This codes for CASSLARASPETQYF.

The table lists this clone with a count of one. The chain recombines TRBV5-4 with TRBJ2-7; D remains unclear. Germline values: CDR1 SGHNT, CDR2 YYREEE (reference sequence). V lost 3 bases to trimming and J lost 0 bases, with 13 bases between them. The CDR3 has 15 residues. The CDR3 loop reads CASSSGSESSYEQYF. The CDR3 DNA reads TGTGCCAGCAGCTCGGGCAGCGAGAGCTCCTACGAGCAGTACTTC.

This chain joins TRBV5-4 and TRBJ1-2; D remains ambiguous. This CDR3 contains 15 residues. V was cut by 0 bases and J by 3 bases, with 12 bases left in between. Germline V gene sequence: CDR1 SGHNT, CDR2 YYREEE (reference sequence). The CDR3 DNA sequence: TGTGCCAGCAGCTTGGTATCAGTTACCCACTATGGCTACACCTTC. This encodes CASSLVSVTHYGYTF.

The chain couples TRBV30 to TRBJ2-3; D is perhaps TRBD1 (5 bases). Trimming shortened V by 2 bases and J by 10 bases, and 25 bases separated the two germline ends. This CDR3 is 16 amino acids long. The germline CDR1 and CDR2 sequences are GTSNPN and SVGIG (reference sequence). In DNA form, the CDR3 reads TGTGCCTGGAGTCAGAACCAGGGTCCCACACAGATTTCGCAGTATTTT. This codes for CAWSQNQGPTQISQYF.

This rearrangement joins TRBV7-9 to TRBJ1-1; perhaps TRBD1 as D (5 bases). There are 12 residues in the CDR3. Per the germline V gene, CDR1 is SEHNR and CDR2 is FQNEAQ (reference sequence). V was pared by 1 base and J by 7 bases, with 7 bases between. The CDR3 DNA sequence: TGTGCCAGCAGCTTAGGGGGACTTGAAGCTTTCTTT. It encodes CASSLGGLEAFF.

The rearrangement joins TRBV6-1 to TRBJ1-3; D is possibly TRBD1 (5 bases). The V end was cut by 5 bases, the J end by 1 base, with 9 bases between. Germline V CDR1 and CDR2: MNHNS, SASEGT. The CDR3 loop spans 14 amino acids. The CDR3 bases are TGTGCCAGCAGTTCGGGACTATCTGGAAACACCATATATTTT. Encoded protein: CASSSGLSGNTIYF.

The chain uses TRBV4-3 and TRBJ2-5; 11 bases line up with TRBD2. V shed 0 bases and J 5 bases; nucleotides not matched to a gene: 8. Germline loops: CDR1 LGHNA, CDR2 YSLEER. The CDR3 length is 17 residues. The CDR3 is CASSQDPTSGSGETQYF. In DNA form, the CDR3 reads TGCGCCAGCAGCCAAGACCCTACTAGCGGGAGTGGGGAGACCCAGTACTTC.

CDR3 region: CASSDNRGDADTQYF. In DNA form, the CDR3 reads TGTGCCAGCAGTGACAACAGGGGGGATGCAGATACGCAGTATTTT. The rearrangement links TRBV2 to TRBJ2-3; TRBD1 aligns across 8 bases. V gave up 3 bases and J gave up 4 bases; unmatched junction bases: 6. The germline CDR1 and CDR2 sequences are SNHLY and FYNNEI. The length of the CDR3 is 15 residues.